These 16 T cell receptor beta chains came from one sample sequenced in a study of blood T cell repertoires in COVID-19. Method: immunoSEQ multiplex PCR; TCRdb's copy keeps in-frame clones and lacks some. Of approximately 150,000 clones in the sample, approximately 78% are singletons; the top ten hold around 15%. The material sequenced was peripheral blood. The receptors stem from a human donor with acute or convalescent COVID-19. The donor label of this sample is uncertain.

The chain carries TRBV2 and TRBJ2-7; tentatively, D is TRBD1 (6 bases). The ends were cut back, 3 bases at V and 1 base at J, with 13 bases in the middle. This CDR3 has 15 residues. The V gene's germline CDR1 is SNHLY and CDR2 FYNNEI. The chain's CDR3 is CASSDSAQGSYEQYF. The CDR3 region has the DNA TGTGCCAGCAGTGATTCGGCACAGGGATCCTACGAGCAGTACTTC.

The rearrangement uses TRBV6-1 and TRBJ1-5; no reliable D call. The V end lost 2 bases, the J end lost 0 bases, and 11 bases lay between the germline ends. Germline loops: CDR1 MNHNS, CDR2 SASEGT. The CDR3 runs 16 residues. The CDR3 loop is CASSELGGYSNQPQHF. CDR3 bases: TGTGCCAGCAGTGAATTAGGAGGGTATAGCAATCAGCCCCAGCATTTT.

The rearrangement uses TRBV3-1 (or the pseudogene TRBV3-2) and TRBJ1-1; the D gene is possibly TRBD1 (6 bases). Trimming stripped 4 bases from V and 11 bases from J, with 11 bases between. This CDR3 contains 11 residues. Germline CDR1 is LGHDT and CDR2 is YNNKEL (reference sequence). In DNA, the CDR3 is TGTGCCAGCAGCCGAGGCACAGGGGCTTTCTTT. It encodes CASSRGTGAFF.

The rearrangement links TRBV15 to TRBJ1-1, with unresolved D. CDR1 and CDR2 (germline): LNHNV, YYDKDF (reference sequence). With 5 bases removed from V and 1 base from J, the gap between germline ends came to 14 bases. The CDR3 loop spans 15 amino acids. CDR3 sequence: CATSPPRLSNTEAFF. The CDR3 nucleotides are TGTGCCACCAGCCCTCCTAGGCTGTCGAACACTGAAGCTTTCTTT.

The CDR3 sequence is CASRTGNDSPLHF. The DNA of the CDR3 is TGTGCCAGCCGAACAGGGAACGATTCACCCCTCCACTTT. This chain joins TRBV18 and TRBJ1-6; perhaps TRBD1 as D (6 bases). Trimming left V 8 bases short and J 8 bases short, with 13 bases between. This CDR3 comprises 13 residues. Germline CDR1 reads KGHSH; CDR2 reads LQKENI. The variable domain in full, with the rest retrieved from reference TRBV18 and TRBJ1-6, is NAGVMQNPRHLVRRRGQEARLRCSPMKGHSHVYWYRQLPEEGLKFMVYLQKENIIDESGMPKERFSAEFPKEGPSILRIQQVVRGDSAAYFCASRTGNDSPLHFGNGTRLTVT.

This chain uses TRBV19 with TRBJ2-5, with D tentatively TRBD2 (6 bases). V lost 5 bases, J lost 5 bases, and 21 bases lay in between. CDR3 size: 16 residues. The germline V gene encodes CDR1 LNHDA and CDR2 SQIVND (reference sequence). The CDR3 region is CASSSYSGLGGETQYF. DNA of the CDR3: TGTGCCAGTAGTTCTTATTCGGGCTTAGGAGGGGAGACCCAGTACTTC.

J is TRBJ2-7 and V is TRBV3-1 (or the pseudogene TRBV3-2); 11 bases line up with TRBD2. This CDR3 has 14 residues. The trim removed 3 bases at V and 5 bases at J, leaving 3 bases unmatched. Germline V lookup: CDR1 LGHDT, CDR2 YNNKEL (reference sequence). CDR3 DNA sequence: TGTGCCAGCAGCCAGCTAGCGGGGGGCAACGAGCAGTACTTC. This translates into CASSQLAGGNEQYF.

The CDR3 reads CASRVRGTDTQYF. The DNA of the CDR3 is TGTGCCAGCAGAGTCCGGGGCACAGATACGCAGTATTTT. J is TRBJ2-3 and V is TRBV2; D not certain. CDR3 length: 13 amino acids. Trimming took off 6 bases at V and 1 base at J, with 8 bases between the two ends. Per the germline V gene, CDR1 is SNHLY and CDR2 is FYNNEI.

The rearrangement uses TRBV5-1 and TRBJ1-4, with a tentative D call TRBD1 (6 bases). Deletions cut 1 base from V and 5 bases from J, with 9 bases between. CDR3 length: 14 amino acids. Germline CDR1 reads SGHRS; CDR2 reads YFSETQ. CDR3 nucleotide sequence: TGCGCCAGCAGCTTGTCACAGGGAAATGAAAAACTGTTTTTT. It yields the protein CASSLSQGNEKLFF.

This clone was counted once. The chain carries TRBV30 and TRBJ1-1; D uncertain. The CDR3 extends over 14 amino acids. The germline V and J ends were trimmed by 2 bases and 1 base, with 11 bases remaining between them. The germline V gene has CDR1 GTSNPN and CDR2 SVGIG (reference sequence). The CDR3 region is CAWSLAGTNTEAFF. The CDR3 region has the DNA TGTGCCTGGAGTTTGGCAGGAACGAACACTGAAGCTTTCTTT.

In DNA form, the CDR3 reads TGTGCCAGCGTCCGGGACAGCTATGGCTACACCTTC. Translation: CASVRDSYGYTF. This chain uses TRBV27 with TRBJ1-2; the match to TRBD1 covers 7 bases. This CDR3 spans 12 amino acids. Germline V gives CDR1 MNHEY, CDR2 SMNVEV (reference sequence). V gave up 8 bases and J gave up 4 bases; unmatched junction bases: 4.

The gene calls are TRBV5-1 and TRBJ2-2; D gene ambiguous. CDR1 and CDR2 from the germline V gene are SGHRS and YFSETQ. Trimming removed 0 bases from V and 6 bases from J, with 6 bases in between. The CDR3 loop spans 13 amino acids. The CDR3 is CASSLVQAGELFF. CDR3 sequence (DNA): TGCGCCAGCAGCTTGGTACAAGCCGGGGAGCTGTTTTTT.

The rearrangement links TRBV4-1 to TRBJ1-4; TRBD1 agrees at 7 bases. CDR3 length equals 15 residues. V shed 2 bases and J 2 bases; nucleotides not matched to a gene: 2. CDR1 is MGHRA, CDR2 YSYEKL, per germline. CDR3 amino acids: CASSQLTGTNEKLFF. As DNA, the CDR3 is TGCGCCAGCAGCCAATTGACAGGGACTAATGAAAAACTGTTTTTT.

CDR3 region: CASSSAQSSYNSPLHF. The CDR3 DNA reads as TGTGCCAGCAGCTCTGCACAGAGCTCCTATAATTCACCCCTCCACTTT. The chain carries TRBV5-4 and TRBJ1-6, with D hard to call. This CDR3 is 16 amino acids long. The germline V gene has CDR1 SGHNT and CDR2 YYREEE (reference sequence). Trimming removed 3 bases from V and 0 bases from J, with 10 bases in between.

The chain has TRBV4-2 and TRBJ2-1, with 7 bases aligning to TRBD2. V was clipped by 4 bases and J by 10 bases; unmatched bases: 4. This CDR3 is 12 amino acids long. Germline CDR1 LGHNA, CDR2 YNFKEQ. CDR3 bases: TGTGCCAGCAGCCCAGAGCGGGGAGAGCAGTTCTTC. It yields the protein CASSPERGEQFF.

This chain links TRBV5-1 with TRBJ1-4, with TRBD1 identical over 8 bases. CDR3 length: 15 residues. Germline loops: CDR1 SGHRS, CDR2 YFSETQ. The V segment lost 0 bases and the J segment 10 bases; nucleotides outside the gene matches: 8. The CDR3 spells CASSLAGQGQAKLFF. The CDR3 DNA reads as TGCGCCAGCAGCTTGGCTGGACAGGGACAAGCAAAACTGTTTTTT.